These 15 T cell receptor beta chains originate from one sample sequenced in a study of T cells in women clearing cervical HPV infection. Sequencing used immunoSEQ multiplex PCR; TCRdb keeps in-frame clones, though not all of them. Its table records 31,000 or so clones. Sequences were obtained from blood buffy coat. The receptors derive from a woman between 18 and 70 years old with a cervical HPV16 infection that either progressed to CIN3+ or cleared (not recorded which).

As to this clone: The DNA ends 3 residues before the CDR3 does, and the rest of the CDR3 is filled in from the germline J gene. This chain uses TRBV6-4 with TRBJ1-2; 10 bases map to TRBD1. Germline loops: CDR1 MRHNA, CDR2 SNTAGT. With V trimmed by 2 bases and J by 1 base, 1 base remained unmatched. This CDR3 region has 15 residues. CDR3 bases read: TGTGCCAGCAGTGACCGGGACAGGGGTAACTATGGC. Its translation: CASSDRDRGNYG. The whole CDR3 is CASSDRDRGNYGYTF.

About this clone itself: The sequenced fragment ends 3 residues before the CDR3 boundary, so the rest is inferred from the germline J gene. This sequence joins TRBV18 and TRBJ1-2, with D possibly being TRBD1 (6 bases). CDR3 size: 15 residues. Germline assignment: CDR1 KGHSH and CDR2 LQKENI. V lost 0 bases and J lost 7, with 15 bases in between. CDR3 region: CASSPPVSDRSGYTF. CDR3 DNA, as far as it was read: TGTGCCAGCTCACCACCAGTCTCGGACAGAAGTGGC.

A remark on this clone: The read comes to an end 3 residues before the CDR3 does, leaving the germline J gene to fill in the end. This rearrangement joins TRBV5-4 to TRBJ2-5, with 10 nucleotides matching TRBD2. The CDR3 is 16 residues long. Germline V lookup: CDR1 SGHNT, CDR2 YYREEE (reference sequence). After removal of 1 base from V and 5 bases from J, the junction contained 8 bases not matched to a gene. CDR3 amino acids: CASSLIQRGGKETQYF. Incomplete CDR3 DNA: TGTGCCAGCAGCTTGATACAGCGGGGGGGCAAGGAGACC.

With regard to this clone: From the germline J gene comes the end of the CDR3, since the read stops 3 residues before it. V is TRBV6-4 and J is TRBJ1-4, with a possible D match to TRBD1 (5 bases). This CDR3 has 14 amino acids. Looked up from germline, CDR1 is MRHNA and CDR2 is SNTAGT. Trimming shortened V by 1 base and J by 8 bases, and 11 bases separated the two germline ends. The CDR3 region is CASSDYRLGEKLFF. The CDR3 DNA, read in part, is TGTGCCAGCAGTGACTACAGGCTAGGGGAAAAA.

Notes on this clone: Read data end 3 residues before the CDR3 end; the end is taken from the germline J gene. The chain carries TRBV18 and TRBJ1-1; TRBD1 matches 8 bases. Losses at the gene ends were 3 bases for V and 3 bases for J; bases not matched to a gene: 9. The CDR3 length is 16 residues. CDR1 and CDR2 (germline): KGHSH, LQKENI. The CDR3 sequence is CASSPDRGLGHTEAFF. The part of the CDR3 DNA that was read is TGTGCCAGCTCACCCGACAGGGGTTTGGGACACACTGAA.

The DNA read from the CDR3 is TGTGCCAGCTCACCAGCCCCAGACGACAGGCGCGCACCC. Protein sequence: CASSPAPDDRRAP. The entire CDR3 is CASSPAPDDRRAPLHF. J is TRBJ1-6 and V is TRBV18; TRBD1 is a possible D gene (6 bases). The read ends 3 residues before the CDR3 terminus; that terminus is restored from the germline J gene. This CDR3 is 16 amino acids long. Trimming stripped 2 bases from V and 11 bases from J, with 19 bases between. The V gene's germline CDR1 is KGHSH and CDR2 LQKENI.

Points on this clone: The read ends 3 residues early relative to the CDR3; the germline J gene fills the gap. This chain connects TRBV9 to TRBJ2-7; TRBD1 matches at 7 bases. In germline, CDR1 is SGDLS, CDR2 YYNGEE. With 0 bases clipped from V and 0 bases from J, the junction kept 3 bases outside the gene matches. CDR3 length equals 15 residues. The CDR3 bases that were read are TGTGCCAGCAGCGTAGGACAGGGTATCTCCTACGAG. Encoded protein: CASSVGQGISYE. The entire CDR3 is CASSVGQGISYEQYF.

Remarks on this clone: The DNA ends 3 residues before the CDR3 does, and the rest of the CDR3 is filled in from the germline J gene. The chain employs TRBV10-3 and TRBJ1-2; the match to TRBD1 covers 7 bases. The CDR3 has 11 residues. V lost 7 bases, J lost 4 bases, and 0 bases stayed unmatched. Germline loops: CDR1 ENHRY, CDR2 SYGVKD. The covered CDR3 bases are TGTGCCATCACAGGGGGCTATGGC. Protein: CAITGGYG. The CDR3 in its entirety is CAITGGYGYTF.

In the case of this clone: The missing CDR3 end, 3 residues past where the read stops, is filled in from the germline J gene. The chain carries TRBV5-1 and TRBJ2-7; tentatively, D is TRBD1 (6 bases). The CDR3 length is 13 residues. V gave up 0 bases and J gave up 4 bases, with 8 bases separating them. Germline V gene data show CDR1 as SGHRS and CDR2 as YFSETQ. The CDR3 here is CASSLEQGYEQYF. CDR3 bases read: TGCGCCAGCAGCTTGGAACAGGGATACGAG.

As regards this clone: The read ends 3 residues before the CDR3 terminus; that terminus is restored from the germline J gene. The chain has TRBV5-1 and TRBJ2-6, with D possibly TRBD2 on 6 matching bases. Per the germline V gene, CDR1 is SGHRS and CDR2 is YFSETQ. This CDR3 has 16 amino acids. The CDR3 reads CASSLDFGGYNSLLTF. Incomplete CDR3 DNA: TGCGCCAGCAGCTTGGACTTCGGGGGTTATAATTCACTC.

Details on this clone: The read ends 3 residues shy of where the CDR3 ends; the end is completed using the germline J gene. The chain employs TRBV5-1 and TRBJ2-3; TRBD2 might be the D (6 bases). Trimming took off 4 bases at V and 5 bases at J, with 17 bases between the two ends. This CDR3 has 15 residues. Germline assignment: CDR1 SGHRS and CDR2 YFSETQ. The DNA read from the CDR3 is TGCGCCAGCAGCCCTACATTGCAGGGAGGAGATACG. It is translated as CASSPTLQGGDT. The full-length CDR3 reads as CASSPTLQGGDTQYF.

A word on this clone: The CDR3 end is not reached by the read, which stops 3 residues before it; the germline J gene fills it in. V usage is TRBV11-2 and J usage is TRBJ1-6; 8 bases agree with TRBD1. Germline V gives CDR1 SGHAT, CDR2 FQNNGV. CDR3 size: 14 residues. Trimming took 6 bases from V and 9 from J; bases not matched to a gene: 7. The sequenced CDR3 bases are TGTGCCAGCAGACAACAGGGGGGGGGTTCACCC. This encodes CASRQQGGGSP. In full, the CDR3 is CASRQQGGGSPLHF.

Regarding this clone: From the germline J gene comes the end of the CDR3, since the read stops 3 residues before it. The chain joins TRBV20-1 to TRBJ1-6; D is undetermined. Germline V lookup: CDR1 DFQATT, CDR2 SNEGSKA (reference sequence). The V end lost 3 bases, the J end lost 7 bases, and 10 bases lay between the germline ends. This CDR3 comprises 13 residues. This chain's CDR3 is CSASMVGNSPLHF. The sequenced CDR3 bases are TGCAGTGCTAGTATGGTCGGGAATTCACCC.

Regarding this clone: From the germline J gene comes the end of the CDR3, since the read stops 3 residues before it. The chain carries TRBV20-1 and TRBJ1-2, with 9 positions matching TRBD1. In germline, CDR1 is DFQATT, CDR2 SNEGSKA (reference sequence). The length of the CDR3 is 12 residues. Trimming took 5 bases from V and 7 from J; bases not matched to a gene: 5. This chain's CDR3 is CSARDREAGYTF. CDR3 DNA (partial): TGCAGTGCTCGGGACAGGGAAGCTGGC.

A word on this clone: From the germline J gene comes the end of the CDR3, since the read stops 3 residues before it. The rearrangement uses TRBV11-2 and TRBJ1-2; TRBD1 matches 7 bases. Germline CDR1 reads SGHAT; CDR2 reads FQNNGV. Unmatched junction bases numbered 11, after V lost 4 bases and J lost 6 bases. The CDR3 runs 15 residues. The sequenced part of the CDR3 DNA is TGTGCCAGCAGCTACTCGAGGGGGCGGAAAGATGGC. Encoded protein: CASSYSRGRKDG. The entire CDR3 protein reads CASSYSRGRKDGYTF.